The source of this TCR beta chain is a study of T cells in Graves' hyperthyroidism and ophthalmopathy. CDR1 and CDR2 (germline): DFQATT, SNEGSKA (reference sequence). The CDR3 length is 13 residues. Trimming cost V 6 bases and J 6 bases, with 14 bases left between them. Study-wide points: Patients with ophthalmopathy were separated from those with stable hyperthyroidism by a 13 V-J model. Most clonotypes that expanded in the thyroid above 0.001 also showed up in blood.

For this clonotype: Antigen: not known.

Authors of the study amplified TCR beta CDR3 regions from RNA transcripts. The study used the HTBI primer set for a first-round RT-PCR of the TCR CDR3. TCRdb recomputed calls from the multiplex PCR reads with MiXCR, one row per CDR3 protein. The sample has 450,000 to 650,000 distinct CDR3 sequences, 15% to 20% seen once. This rearrangement joins TRBV20-1 to TRBJ1-4; D gene unclear. Sequenced input: blood. The TCR originated in a woman between 18 and 29 years old with Graves' ophthalmopathy. For the CDR3, the DNA is TGCAGTGCCCATCCGCCCCACGATGAAAAACTGTTTTTT. Its translation is CSAHPPHDEKLFF.